The entry below describes one T cell receptor beta chain. TCR beta CDR3 region amplification was performed from RNA transcripts. HTBI primers were used for first-round RT-PCR of the TCR CDR3. TCRdb reprocessed the multiplex PCR reads with MiXCR, giving one entry per CDR3 protein. The sample lists 250,000 to 400,000 distinct CDR3 sequences; approximately 13% were seen once. The V and J ends lost 2 bases and 3 bases respectively, with 11 bases between them. Germline values: CDR1 GTSNPN, CDR2 SVGIG (reference sequence). CDR3 length: 14 residues. The entry originates in a study of T cells in Graves' hyperthyroidism and ophthalmopathy.

Sequencing used blood. The chain carries TRBV30 and TRBJ2-1; no firm D call. The source of this sequence is a woman aged 40 to 49 with Graves' ophthalmopathy. The CDR3 nucleotides read TGTGCCTGGAGTCCGGCGGAGCGCTACAATGAGCAGTTCTTC. It translates to CAWSPAERYNEQFF.